The TCR beta chain under discussion was sequenced for a study of control samples from healthy donors and cancer patients. The CDR3 contains 16 residues. Germline V lookup: CDR1 KGHSH, CDR2 LQKENI. Trimming removed 3 bases at V and 2 bases at J, with 16 bases between. Clones were sequenced by immunoSEQ multiplex PCR, and TCRdb holds only the in-frame ones, with some missing. The data show some 110,000 clones, with around 89% seen just once and 2% to 2.5% held by the top ten. Source material: blood. J is TRBJ1-1 and V is TRBV18, with D perhaps TRBD1 (6 bases). The sequence was obtained from a woman between 65 and 79 years old in good health. The CDR3 DNA reads as TGTGCCAGCTCACCGACTTCGACAGGAGCCAACACTGAAGCTTTCTTT. Translating it yields CASSPTSTGANTEAFF.